The sample holds a few counts of the clone carrying this T cell receptor beta chain. Antigen: not known. The data derive from a study of cytomegalovirus exposure and HLA in healthy donors. Study-wide findings and caveats: Some public TCRs appeared in many individuals, while most sequences were rare.

Germline V gives CDR1 SGHRS, CDR2 YFSETQ. Trimming at V came to 0 bases and at J to 1 base, leaving 5 bases not matched to a gene. The CDR3 contains 16 residues. 13 Jbeta primers and 60 Vbeta primers were used for the PCR. Measured with immunoSEQ multiplex PCR; TCRdb has only the in-frame clones, and not every one. This table holds over 85,000 clones, 65% to 80% found once. Source material: PBMCs. The chain uses TRBV5-1 and TRBJ2-3, with 7 positions matching TRBD2. The receptor was derived from a man younger than 40 in good health and CMV-seropositive. CDR3 protein: CASSLDASGGTDTQYF. CDR3 nucleotides: TGCGCCAGCAGCTTGGATGCTAGCGGAGGCACAGATACGCAGTATTTT.